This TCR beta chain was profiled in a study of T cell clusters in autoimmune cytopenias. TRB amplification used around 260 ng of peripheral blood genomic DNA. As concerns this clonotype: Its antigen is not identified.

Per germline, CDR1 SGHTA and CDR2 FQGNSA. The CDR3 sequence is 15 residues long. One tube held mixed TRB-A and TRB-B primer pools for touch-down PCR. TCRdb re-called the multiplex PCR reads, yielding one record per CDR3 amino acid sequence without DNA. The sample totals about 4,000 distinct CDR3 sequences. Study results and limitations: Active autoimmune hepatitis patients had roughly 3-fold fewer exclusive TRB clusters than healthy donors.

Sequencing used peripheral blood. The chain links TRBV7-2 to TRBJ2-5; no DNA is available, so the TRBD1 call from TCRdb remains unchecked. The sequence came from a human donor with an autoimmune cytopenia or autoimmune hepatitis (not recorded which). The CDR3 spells CASSRTGAALETQYF.